This entry lists 2 T cell receptor beta chains sequenced from one sample in a study of monozygotic twins with inflammatory bowel disease. No DNA is given; TCRdb re-called the 5' RACE reads and lists each CDR3 protein once. The table for this sample gives 350,000 to 400,000 distinct CDR3 sequences. The sequencing input was blood. These receptors all come from a human donor with ulcerative colitis or Crohn's disease, or a healthy co-twin of an affected twin (not recorded which).

V is TRBV11-3 and J is TRBJ2-5; lacking DNA, the TRBD1 call made by TCRdb goes unchecked. This CDR3 contains 14 residues. Germline V gene data show CDR1 as SGHNT and CDR2 as YENEEA. CDR3 region: CASSGRDRGETQYF.

The chain couples TRBV21-1 to TRBJ2-1; TCRdb selects TRBD1, and the lack of DNA leaves this call unchecked. TRBV21-1 is listed as a pseudogene. The CDR3 covers 16 residues. CDR3 sequence: CASSKLGRGRYNEQFF.